Shown below are 32 T cell receptor beta chains from a single sample sequenced in a study of blood T cell repertoires in COVID-19. TCRdb's copy holds only in-frame clones and misses some; the assay was immunoSEQ multiplex PCR. The sample consists of around 100,000 clones, roughly 87% of them appearing once. Sample: peripheral blood. Receptors originate from a man in his forties or fifties with active COVID-19.

The chain joins TRBV19 to TRBJ2-2; 11 bases are a match to TRBD2. This CDR3 spans 17 amino acids. Trimming removed 2 bases from V and 4 bases from J; junction bases left unmatched: 6. The germline V gene encodes CDR1 LNHDA and CDR2 SQIVND (reference sequence). This chain's CDR3 is CASSITLAGGSTGELFF. The CDR3 DNA is TGTGCCAGTAGTATAACTCTAGCGGGGGGAAGCACCGGGGAGCTGTTTTTT.

The gene calls are TRBV5-1 and TRBJ2-1, with TRBD2 matching 12 bases. The V gene end was trimmed by 0 bases and the J gene end by 6 bases; junction bases not matched to a gene: 1. Germline CDR1 and CDR2: SGHRS and YFSETQ. The CDR3 is 15 amino acids. The CDR3 DNA reads TGCGCCAGCAGCTTGGCACTAGCGGGGGGCAATGAGCAGTTCTTC. The encoded protein is CASSLALAGGNEQFF. The entire variable domain, with the rest obtained from reference TRBV5-1 and TRBJ2-1, is as follows: KAGVTQTPRYLIKTRGQQVTLSCSPISGHRSVSWYQQTPGQGLQFLFEYFSETQRNKGNFPGRFSGRQFSNSRSEMNVSTLELGDSALYLCASSLALAGGNEQFFGPGTRLTVL.

The chain uses TRBV29-1 and TRBJ2-2; 7 bases align to TRBD1. V was clipped by 4 bases and J by 1 base; unmatched bases: 0. This CDR3 is built from 13 residues. Germline V gives CDR1 SQVTM, CDR2 ANQGSEA. The CDR3 DNA reads as TGCAGCGTTGGGGACAGGAACACCGGGGAGCTGTTTTTT. Protein sequence: CSVGDRNTGELFF.

The chain links TRBV11-2 to TRBJ2-1; perhaps TRBD1 as D (6 bases). Germline V lookup: CDR1 SGHAT, CDR2 FQNNGV. V gave up 4 bases and J gave up 8 bases, with 21 bases separating them. This CDR3 is built from 16 residues. CDR3 in amino acids: CASSSLDRILLDEQFF. CDR3 nucleotides: TGTGCCAGCAGCTCATTAGACAGGATACTCTTGGATGAGCAGTTCTTC.

The chain combines TRBV4-1 with TRBJ1-1; tentative D call: TRBD1 (5 bases). This CDR3 has 15 residues. Germline V gene sequence: CDR1 MGHRA, CDR2 YSYEKL. The V end was cut by 6 bases, the J end by 6 bases, with 20 bases between. CDR3 sequence reads: CASSTGPPRVAEAFF. Here the CDR3 DNA reads TGCGCCAGCAGTACAGGCCCCCCGAGAGTGGCTGAAGCTTTCTTT.

V and J are TRBV21-1 and TRBJ2-1; the table gives TRBD2 as D, unverified against the DNA. TRBV21-1 is a documented pseudogene. The CDR3 is 15 amino acids. The CDR3 DNA sequence: TGTGCCAGCAGGACCGGACTAGCGGGAAACAATGAGCAGTTCTTC. As protein: CASRTGLAGNNEQFF.

The V gene is TRBV2, the J gene TRBJ2-7; D is perhaps TRBD2 (6 bases). Per germline, CDR1 SNHLY and CDR2 FYNNEI. Trimming took off 8 bases at V and 0 bases at J, with 14 bases between the two ends. This CDR3 spans 14 amino acids. This CDR3 reads CASHFGSSSYEQYF. For the CDR3, the DNA is TGTGCCAGCCACTTCGGGAGTAGCTCCTACGAGCAGTACTTC.

The chain joins TRBV5-6 to TRBJ1-5; 8 positions match TRBD1. Germline V gives CDR1 SGHDT, CDR2 YYEEEE. The CDR3 is made up of 14 amino acids. J lost 6 bases, V lost 2 bases, and 4 bases had no gene match. The DNA of the CDR3 is TGTGCCAGCAGCTTCGGACAGGGAGGTCAGCCCCAGCATTTT. This sequence encodes CASSFGQGGQPQHF.

The rearrangement uses TRBV7-2 and TRBJ2-3; TRBD1 might be the D (5 bases). With 2 bases removed from V and 3 bases from J, the gap between germline ends came to 9 bases. The CDR3 covers 14 residues. Germline V gene data show CDR1 as SGHTA and CDR2 as FQGNSA. The CDR3 protein is CASSLRQTTDTQYF. CDR3 coding DNA: TGTGCCAGCAGCTTAAGACAGACAACAGATACGCAGTATTTT.

This clone has a single count. This chain joins TRBV7-2 and TRBJ1-2; 7 bases are shared with TRBD1. The CDR3 is made up of 15 amino acids. Per the germline V gene, CDR1 is SGHTA and CDR2 is FQGNSA. V shed 2 bases, J shed 8 bases, and the junction held 11 bases outside the gene matches. The DNA of the CDR3 is TGTGCCAGCAGCTTAACTAAGACAGGGACGGGAGGCTACACCTTC. It yields the protein CASSLTKTGTGGYTF.

The rearrangement links TRBV19 to TRBJ1-2; 8 positions match TRBD1. CDR3 length equals 18 residues. The ends lost 6 bases at V and 4 bases at J; junction bases unmatched: 19. Germline V gives CDR1 LNHDA, CDR2 SQIVND (reference sequence). The CDR3 nucleotides read TGTGCCAGTAGACCTATCCCAGGGACAGGTACATCGACCTATGGCTACACCTTC. This sequence encodes CASRPIPGTGTSTYGYTF.

The chain recombines TRBV11-1 with TRBJ2-5, with D uncertain. The germline CDR1 and CDR2 sequences are SGHAT and FQDESV (reference sequence). V was cut by 6 bases and J by 5 bases, with 16 bases left in between. The CDR3 contains 14 residues. The DNA of the CDR3 is TGTGCCAGCAGGGGCAGACCCGCCCTGGAGACCCAGTACTTC. Amino acids: CASRGRPALETQYF. Full variable domain (remainder filled in from reference TRBV11-1 and TRBJ2-5): EAEVAQSPRYKITEKSQAVAFWCDPISGHATLYWYRQILGQGPELLVQFQDESVVDDSQLPKDRFSAERLKGVDSTLKIQPAELGDSAMYLCASRGRPALETQYFGPGTRLLVL.

In its sample, this clone was seen a few times. V usage is TRBV5-1 and J usage is TRBJ1-1; weak D call: TRBD1 (6 bases). Trimming pared 7 bases from V and 3 bases from J, leaving 19 bases between. The CDR3 is 15 amino acids. The germline V gene encodes CDR1 SGHRS and CDR2 YFSETQ. Written as DNA, the CDR3 is TGCGCCAGCCGTCGGGGGGCTCGGAGGGACACTGAAGCTTTCTTT. Its translation is CASRRGARRDTEAFF.

The chain uses TRBV10-2 and TRBJ1-2; D is uncertain. The CDR3 is 14 residues long. V lost 4 bases and J lost 5, with 14 bases in between. The germline V gene has CDR1 WSHSY and CDR2 SAAADI. The CDR3 nucleotides read TGCGCCAGCAGTGCGGGGAGACCCATATATGGCTACACCTTC. Its protein product is CASSAGRPIYGYTF.

The rearrangement links TRBV10-3 to TRBJ2-3, with 14 bases aligning to TRBD2. The CDR3 extends over 16 amino acids. Losses at the gene ends were 5 bases for V and 5 bases for J; bases not matched to a gene: 6. Germline values: CDR1 ENHRY, CDR2 SYGVKD. The CDR3 reads CAISPGLAGARDTQYF. The DNA for the CDR3 is TGTGCCATCAGTCCGGGACTAGCGGGGGCACGAGATACGCAGTATTTT.

The J gene is TRBJ2-7, the V gene TRBV5-4, with 7 bases matching TRBD1. The CDR3 contains 14 residues. V lost 4 bases to trimming and J lost 5 bases; unmatched junction nucleotides: 9. From germline, CDR1 is SGHNT and CDR2 YYREEE (reference sequence). CDR3 sequence: CASSPGQAKDEQYF. The CDR3 DNA follows: TGTGCCAGCAGCCCCGGACAGGCAAAGGACGAGCAGTACTTC.

This chain links TRBV10-3 with TRBJ1-5; 7 bases are shared with TRBD1. Germline loops: CDR1 ENHRY, CDR2 SYGVKD. Trimming cost V 6 bases and J 2 bases; bases outside gene matches: 4. The CDR3 covers 14 residues. The CDR3: CAIRTGNGNQPQHF. The CDR3 coding sequence is TGTGCCATCAGGACAGGGAATGGCAATCAGCCCCAGCATTTT.

The chain joins TRBV13 to TRBJ1-1; 12 bases fit TRBD1. Per germline, CDR1 PRHDT and CDR2 FYEKMQ (reference sequence). The CDR3 is 16 amino acids. V shed 6 bases, J shed 0 bases, and the junction held 5 bases outside the gene matches. The CDR3 nucleotides are TGTGCCAGCAGACAGGGACAGGGGGCGATGAACACTGAAGCTTTCTTT. Protein sequence: CASRQGQGAMNTEAFF. Full variable domain (rest looked up from reference TRBV13 and TRBJ1-1): AAGVIQSPRHLIKEKRETATLKCYPIPRHDTVYWYQQGPGQDPQFLISFYEKMQSDKGSIPDRFSAQQFSDYHSELNMSSLELGDSALYFCASRQGQGAMNTEAFFGQGTRLTVV.

The chain employs TRBV25-1 and TRBJ2-3, with 14 bases lining up with TRBD2. The CDR3 totals 17 residues. V shed 3 bases, J shed 3 bases, and the junction held 5 bases outside the gene matches. Germline lookup yields CDR1 MGHDK and CDR2 SYGVNS. The CDR3 bases are TGTGCCAGCAGTGACCCCGGACTAGCGGGGGGAACAGATACGCAGTATTTT. It translates to CASSDPGLAGGTDTQYF.

The chain couples TRBV11-2 to TRBJ2-1; 12 bases are a match to TRBD2. In germline, CDR1 is SGHAT, CDR2 FQNNGV. V was clipped by 4 bases and J by 9 bases; unmatched bases: 13. This CDR3 region has 17 residues. The CDR3 loop reads CASSSSAASGGAAEQFF. CDR3 coding DNA: TGTGCCAGCAGCTCCTCAGCGGCTAGCGGGGGGGCTGCTGAGCAGTTCTTC.

This clone was observed a handful of times. This chain uses TRBV5-4 with TRBJ2-2; 7 bases agree with TRBD1. This CDR3 comprises 15 residues. Germline V gene sequence: CDR1 SGHNT, CDR2 YYREEE (reference sequence). With 5 bases clipped from V and 5 bases from J, the junction kept 9 bases outside the gene matches. The CDR3, as DNA: TGTGCCAGCAGGACCGGGACAGTTGGGACCGGGGAGCTGTTTTTT. The encoded protein is CASRTGTVGTGELFF.

The chain employs TRBV6-5 and TRBJ2-7; unclear D gene. The CDR3 covers 11 residues. Germline-derived CDR1 and CDR2 are MNHEY and SVGAGI. Trimming removed 10 bases at V and 0 bases at J, with 7 bases between. In DNA form, the CDR3 reads TGTGCCATCCGTTTCTCCTACGAGCAGTACTTC. It is translated as CAIRFSYEQYF.

The CDR3 DNA reads as TGTGCCAGCAGCGCCGCGGGCCTCGGGGCTGAAGCTTTCTTT. Its translation: CASSAAGLGAEAFF. V usage is TRBV7-3 and J usage is TRBJ1-1; D gene uncertain. The CDR3 loop spans 14 amino acids. Trimming removed 5 bases at V and 6 bases at J, with 16 bases between. CDR1 is SGHTA and CDR2 is FQGTGA in the germline V gene. Supplemented by reference TRBV7-3 and TRBJ1-1, the full variable domain reads GAGVSQTPSNKVTEKGKYVELRCDPISGHTALYWYRQSLGQGPEFLIYFQGTGAADDSGLPNDRFFAVRPEGSVSTLKIQRTERGDSAVYLCASSAAGLGAEAFFGQGTRLTVV.

The V and J genes are TRBV6-5 and TRBJ1-4; D might be TRBD1 (6 bases). The CDR3 consists of 12 residues. Looked up from germline, CDR1 is MNHEY and CDR2 is SVGAGI. Trimming cost V 11 bases and J 4 bases, with 11 bases left between them. In nucleotides, the CDR3 is TGTGCCCCGGGACACCTTAATGAAAAACTGTTTTTT. Translation gives CAPGHLNEKLFF.

Here the CDR3 reads CASSQRSSEQYF. CDR3 sequence (DNA): TGTGCCAGCAGCCAGCGGAGCTCGGAGCAGTACTTC. V and J are TRBV3-1 (or the pseudogene TRBV3-2) and TRBJ2-7; D gene unclear. This CDR3 spans 12 amino acids. V was trimmed by 3 bases and J by 7 bases, leaving 10 bases between them. Germline-derived CDR1 and CDR2 are LGHDT and YNNKEL (reference sequence).

The chain recombines TRBV19 with TRBJ2-2, with TRBD2 matching 12 bases. V lost 9 bases and J lost 3; bases outside the gene matches: 2. Looked up from germline, CDR1 is LNHDA and CDR2 is SQIVND (reference sequence). The CDR3 has 14 residues. The CDR3 loop is CASRLAGDTGELFF. CDR3 sequence (DNA): TGTGCCAGCCGACTAGCGGGGGACACCGGGGAGCTGTTTTTT.

This chain uses TRBV5-4 with TRBJ1-6, with 10 bases lining up with TRBD1. This CDR3 contains 19 residues. CDR1 is SGHNT and CDR2 is YYREEE in the germline V gene (reference sequence). Trimming at V came to 2 bases and at J to 5 bases, leaving 13 bases not matched to a gene. The chain's CDR3 is CASSLKLWTGGENNSPLHF. Here the CDR3 DNA reads TGTGCCAGCAGCTTAAAATTATGGACAGGGGGGGAAAATAATTCACCCCTCCACTTT.

This chain's CDR3 is CASPEPGGSSYEQYF. In DNA form, the CDR3 reads TGTGCCAGCCCCGAACCCGGCGGGAGCTCCTACGAGCAGTACTTC. The rearrangement uses TRBV6-4 and TRBJ2-7, with 7 bases that match TRBD2. CDR1 MRHNA and CDR2 SNTAGT come from the germline V gene. The V and J ends lost 8 bases and 0 bases, in that order; junction bases with no gene match: 10. This CDR3 region has 15 residues.

The chain has TRBV7-2 and TRBJ1-1, with D perhaps TRBD1 (5 bases). The CDR3 spans 16 residues. The germline CDR1 and CDR2 sequences are SGHTA and FQGNSA. The V gene lost 2 bases and the J gene lost 4 bases, with 17 bases spanning the gap. The CDR3 sequence: CASSLFSGGGGTEAFF. Here the CDR3 DNA reads TGTGCCAGCAGCTTATTTTCTGGGGGGGGAGGCACTGAAGCTTTCTTT.

The V gene is TRBV7-9, the J gene TRBJ1-3; possible D gene TRBD1, 6 bases. The V gene's germline CDR1 is SEHNR and CDR2 FQNEAQ (reference sequence). CDR3 length: 15 amino acids. Trimming left V 3 bases short and J 2 bases short, with 11 bases between. CDR3 sequence: CASSFQGTTGNTIYF. The CDR3 DNA reads as TGTGCCAGCAGCTTTCAGGGGACGACTGGAAACACCATATATTTT.

The chain is built from TRBV6-6 and TRBJ2-7; tentative D call: TRBD1 (7 bases). Per the germline V gene, CDR1 is MNHNY and CDR2 is SVGAGI (reference sequence). This CDR3 is 14 amino acids long. Trimming pared 6 bases from V and 9 bases from J, leaving 21 bases between. CDR3 sequence: CASSSGQVAGGQYF. The CDR3, as DNA: TGTGCCAGCAGCTCCGGACAGGTTGCCGGGGGGCAGTACTTC.

The rearrangement uses TRBV11-2 and TRBJ2-1; 7 bases line up with TRBD2. CDR3 length equals 17 residues. Germline trimming cut 5 bases from V and 0 bases from J; bases unmatched to any gene: 10. Germline V lookup: CDR1 SGHAT, CDR2 FQNNGV. The CDR3, as DNA: TGTGCCAGCAGCCAAGGCGGGCGGGGGAGCTCCTACAATGAGCAGTTCTTC. This sequence encodes CASSQGGRGSSYNEQFF.